The source of this TCR beta chain is a study of blood T cells in healthy people across ages. This clonotype showed up many times. The antigen is not known. A sample-barcoded 5' primer and a J-beta primer mix were used in a second PCR of roughly 7 to 12 cycles. Every sample gave at least 3 million paired-end reads containing CDR3. TCRdb reanalysed the 5' RACE reads using MiXCR and keeps one entry per CDR3 protein. The sample carries about 670,000 distinct CDR3 sequences, 45% to 60% recorded once. There are 15 residues in the CDR3. Germline trimming cut 4 bases from V and 2 bases from J; bases unmatched to any gene: 6. The germline V gene encodes CDR1 KGHSH and CDR2 LQKENI. Study-wide findings and caveats: A conclusive naive versus antigen-experienced comparison was prevented by the unsorted PBMCs. Both higher diversity and more naive CD4+ cells marked long-lived donors when set against aged donors.

Material for sequencing was blood. The receptor's source is a woman older than 75 in good health. The rearrangement uses TRBV18 and TRBJ2-7; 9 bases are a match to TRBD1. CDR3 nucleotide sequence: TGTGCCAGCTCACTCATAAGACAGGGGGCCTACGAGCAGTACTTC. Its protein is CASSLIRQGAYEQYF.